Following are 5 T cell receptor beta chains from one sample sequenced in a study of post-analysis software for immune sequencing data (dated by TCRdb to about 2015). Paper-wide results and their limitations: About 5 TRBV segments, including TRBV5-6, TRBV5-1 and TRBV20-1, were significantly more frequent in patients than controls.

Their antigens remain unidentified. To prepare the library, PCR was applied. Sequencing was carried out with an Illumina HiSeq 2500. Unique molecular identifiers were incorporated into TCR beta cDNA libraries to reduce PCR and sequencing biases. TCRdb redid the processing of the public reads, applying fastp at Q25 and MiXCR, and retained in-frame beta chains. For every CDR3 protein sequence, its rows merge into one entry that carries the most common genes and DNA. The sample has about 620,000 distinct CDR3 sequences on record, around 44% of them singletons. Together, the top ten hold more than 1.5% of the sample. Sequencing was carried out using blood. Receptor source: a girl aged 10 to 17 with multiple sclerosis.

The chain couples TRBV2 to TRBJ1-2, with 9 bases fitting TRBD1. J was trimmed by 3 bases and V by 1 base; bases with no gene match: 0. The CDR3 is 14 amino acids. Per germline, CDR1 SNHLY and CDR2 FYNNEI. DNA for the CDR3: TGTGCCAGCAGTGAAGGGGACAGGGACTATGGCTACACCTTC. It specifies CASSEGDRDYGYTF.

This chain connects TRBV29-1 to TRBJ2-1; weak D call: TRBD2 (5 bases). The germline V gene has CDR1 SQVTM and CDR2 ANQGSEA. V was clipped by 5 bases and J by 6 bases, with 14 bases between them. The CDR3 spans 13 residues. The CDR3 is CSVTRDVANEQFF. The CDR3 bases are TGCAGCGTTACTAGAGACGTAGCCAATGAGCAGTTCTTC.

This clonotype was observed a few times. The chain carries TRBV10-3 and TRBJ2-1, with D hard to call. CDR3 size: 14 residues. V was shortened by 2 bases and J by 0 bases, with 5 bases between the two germline ends. Germline-derived CDR1 and CDR2 are ENHRY and SYGVKD. The CDR3 region has the DNA TGTGCCATCAGTGAGCCGAGCTCCTACAATGAGCAGTTCTTC. It yields the protein CAISEPSSYNEQFF.

The rearrangement uses TRBV27 and TRBJ2-1, with a tentative D call TRBD1 (6 bases). The J call may be wrong; the DNA end is better matched by TRBJ2-7. CDR1 MNHEY and CDR2 SMNVEV come from the germline V gene (reference sequence). CDR3 length equals 15 residues. CDR3 residues: CASGLRTALLLEQYF. CDR3 DNA: TGTGCCAGCGGACTGAGGACAGCCCTACTTCTAGAGCAGTACTTC.

The J gene is TRBJ2-5, the V gene TRBV12-3 or TRBV12-4; no firm D call. The CDR3 totals 13 residues. Trimming cost V 6 bases and J 2 bases, with 10 bases left between them. CDR3 nucleotides: TGTGCCAGCAGCCATACTACTCAAGAGACCCAGTACTTC. It codes for CASSHTTQETQYF.